A single sample is the source of the 24 T cell receptor beta chains below, sequenced in a study of blood T cells in healthy people across ages. The second PCR ran about 6 to 11 cycles with a sample-barcoded 5' primer and J-beta primers. TCRdb redid the calling of the 5' RACE reads with MiXCR, one entry per CDR3 protein. The sample consists of over 950,000 distinct CDR3 sequences, around two fifths of them appearing once. Material: blood. Receptor source: a young man in good health.

This clonotype has at least ten counts. The V and J genes are TRBV28 and TRBJ1-4, with D unresolved. V was pared by 7 bases and J by 4 bases, with 13 bases between. Germline V CDR1 and CDR2: MDHEN, SYDVKM. This CDR3 has 14 residues. DNA of the CDR3: TGTGCCAGCAACCTCGGGAGTTATAATGAAAAACTGTTTTTT. This encodes CASNLGSYNEKLFF.

The gene calls are TRBV15 and TRBJ1-1; TRBD1 might be the D (6 bases). The CDR3 consists of 16 residues. CDR1 and CDR2 from the germline V gene are LNHNV and YYDKDF (reference sequence). Trimming pared 1 base from V and 0 bases from J, leaving 12 bases between. The CDR3 reads CATSRGLEGVNTEAFF. The CDR3 DNA follows: TGTGCCACCAGCAGAGGGTTGGAGGGGGTGAACACTGAAGCTTTCTTT.

This chain links TRBV3-1 with TRBJ1-1; TRBD1 aligns across 7 bases. CDR3 size: 19 residues. Germline lookup yields CDR1 LGHDT and CDR2 YNNKEL (reference sequence). The V and J ends lost 5 bases and 3 bases, in that order; junction bases with no gene match: 21. The CDR3 is CASSTPHPRGEYEDTEAFF. CDR3 bases: TGTGCCAGCAGCACACCGCATCCCAGGGGGGAGTATGAGGACACTGAAGCTTTCTTT.

The chain couples TRBV5-5 to TRBJ1-5, with D unclear. Germline V gene data show CDR1 as SGHKS and CDR2 as YYEKEE (reference sequence). This CDR3 has 18 amino acids. Trimming took 1 base from V and 0 from J, leaving 17 bases between them. CDR3 nucleotide sequence: TGTGCCAGCAGCTTGTCGGGAGCCCCGGGATATAGCAATCAGCCCCAGCATTTT. Encoded protein: CASSLSGAPGYSNQPQHF. The whole variable domain, filled in from reference TRBV5-5 and TRBJ1-5, reads DAGVTQSPTHLIKTRGQQVTLRCSPISGHKSVSWYQQVLGQGPQFIFQYYEKEERGRGNFPDRFSARQFPNYSSELNVNALLLGDSALYLCASSLSGAPGYSNQPQHFGDGTRLSIL.

The J gene is TRBJ1-3, the V gene TRBV7-9; D not certain. Trimming took off 6 bases at V and 7 bases at J, with 13 bases between the two ends. CDR1 SEHNR and CDR2 FQNEAQ come from the germline V gene (reference sequence). The length of the CDR3 is 13 residues. Here the CDR3 reads CASSPSVWNTIYF. The CDR3 DNA follows: TGTGCCAGCAGTCCGTCGGTCTGGAACACCATATATTTT.

This clonotype was seen more than once but under ten times. V usage is TRBV10-3 and J usage is TRBJ1-5; 8 bases line up with TRBD1. Germline CDR1 ENHRY, CDR2 SYGVKD. Trimming at V came to 6 bases and at J to 1 base, leaving 11 bases not matched to a gene. The CDR3 is 17 amino acids. CDR3 coding DNA: TGTGCCATCAGGGGATCCGGACAGGGATTAAGCAATCAGCCCCAGCATTTT. It encodes CAIRGSGQGLSNQPQHF.

The CDR3 here is CASSVFQGASLSGANVLTF. The CDR3 DNA reads as TGTGCCAGCAGCGTTTTTCAGGGGGCCTCTCTCTCTGGGGCCAACGTCCTGACTTTC. The rearrangement uses TRBV9 and TRBJ2-6; 8 bases line up with TRBD1. This CDR3 contains 19 residues. Germline trimming cut 2 bases from V and 0 bases from J; bases unmatched to any gene: 10. CDR1 SGDLS and CDR2 YYNGEE come from the germline V gene.

This rearrangement joins TRBV2 to TRBJ1-5, with D uncertain. Deletions cut 7 bases from V and 2 bases from J, with 9 bases between. The CDR3 is 13 amino acids. CDR1 and CDR2 from the germline V gene are SNHLY and FYNNEI. This CDR3 reads CASTPLRNQPQHF. The CDR3 DNA follows: TGTGCCAGCACCCCCCTCCGCAATCAGCCCCAGCATTTT.

The V and J genes are TRBV27 and TRBJ1-2, with 7 bases matching TRBD1. Trimming took 6 bases from V and 4 from J; bases not matched to a gene: 8. The CDR3 loop spans 14 amino acids. Per germline, CDR1 MNHEY and CDR2 SMNVEV (reference sequence). Here the CDR3 DNA reads TGTGCCAGCAGCCAAACAGGGGTCCCCTATGGCTACACCTTC. Its translation is CASSQTGVPYGYTF.

V is TRBV5-1 and J is TRBJ2-7; D possibly corresponds to TRBD2 (5 bases). The DNA end is more similar to TRBJ2-5, so the J call may be wrong. This CDR3 contains 15 residues. Germline V gene sequence: CDR1 SGHRS, CDR2 YFSETQ. The CDR3: CASSLGLHSKGTQYF. DNA for the CDR3: TGCGCCAGCAGCTTGGGACTACACTCTAAAGGGACCCAGTACTTC.

This clonotype was recorded a few times. The gene calls are TRBV5-1 and TRBJ2-5, with D perhaps matching TRBD2 (6 bases). V was shortened by 3 bases and J by 2 bases, with 11 bases between the two germline ends. CDR3 size: 14 residues. Germline-derived CDR1 and CDR2 are SGHRS and YFSETQ. DNA for the CDR3: TGCGCCAGCAGCTCCACGGGGACTCAAGAGACCCAGTACTTC. It codes for CASSSTGTQETQYF.

This chain links TRBV10-3 with TRBJ2-1; 8 bases align to TRBD1. This CDR3 comprises 14 residues. CDR1 ENHRY and CDR2 SYGVKD come from the germline V gene. The trim removed 5 bases at V and 6 bases at J, leaving 6 bases unmatched. This chain's CDR3 is CAISKGQVGNEQFF. In DNA form, the CDR3 reads TGTGCCATCAGTAAGGGACAGGTTGGCAATGAGCAGTTCTTC.

The table lists this clonotype with many counts. The chain couples TRBV6-5 to TRBJ1-1; TRBD1 might be the D (5 bases). This CDR3 has 13 amino acids. Per the germline V gene, CDR1 is MNHEY and CDR2 is SVGAGI. The V and J ends lost 3 bases and 5 bases respectively, with 10 bases between them. The CDR3 sequence: CASSYPGGTEAFF. The CDR3 DNA is TGTGCCAGCAGTTATCCTGGGGGGACTGAAGCTTTCTTT.

This clonotype was detected a few times. This CDR3 reads CATQGGGNQPQHF. In nucleotides, the CDR3 is TGTGCCACCCAGGGGGGCGGCAATCAGCCCCAGCATTTT. The J gene is TRBJ1-5, the V gene TRBV6-5; 7 bases line up with TRBD1. With 10 bases clipped from V and 2 bases from J, the junction kept 5 bases outside the gene matches. The V gene's germline CDR1 is MNHEY and CDR2 SVGAGI. CDR3 length: 13 residues.

This clonotype has a handful of counts. The chain links TRBV6-6 to TRBJ1-1; D remains ambiguous. Germline loops: CDR1 MNHNY, CDR2 SVGAGI (reference sequence). The V end was cut by 1 base, the J end by 1 base, with 7 bases between. The CDR3 has 14 residues. CDR3 sequence reads: CASSYYGGNTEAFF. The CDR3 DNA is TGTGCCAGCAGTTACTACGGCGGGAACACTGAAGCTTTCTTT.

The chain employs TRBV7-8 and TRBJ1-6; D is unresolved. The CDR3 runs 14 residues. Trimming removed 5 bases at V and 7 bases at J, with 12 bases between. Germline loops: CDR1 SGHVS, CDR2 FQNEAQ. The CDR3 protein is CASSVSGRNSPLHF. The CDR3, as DNA: TGTGCCAGCAGCGTATCTGGGAGGAATTCACCCCTCCACTTT.

This clonotype was observed a handful of times. V is TRBV5-6 and J is TRBJ2-1, with a possible D match to TRBD2 (5 bases). Looked up from germline, CDR1 is SGHDT and CDR2 is YYEEEE. The V gene lost 0 bases and the J gene lost 9 bases, with 7 bases spanning the gap. The CDR3 loop spans 12 amino acids. The CDR3 region is CASSLASGEQFF. The CDR3 bases are TGTGCCAGCAGCTTGGCAAGCGGTGAGCAGTTCTTC.

The V gene is TRBV14, the J gene TRBJ2-1; the D gene is possibly TRBD2 (6 bases). V was trimmed by 4 bases and J by 12 bases, leaving 22 bases between them. The length of the CDR3 is 15 residues. The germline V gene encodes CDR1 SGHDN and CDR2 FVKESK. DNA for the CDR3: TGTGCCAGCAGCCGAGGGCGGGATGCGGTTATCGCGCAGTTCTTC. It specifies CASSRGRDAVIAQFF.

The chain couples TRBV30 to TRBJ1-4; D uncertain. The germline CDR1 and CDR2 sequences are GTSNPN and SVGIG (reference sequence). The CDR3 spans 13 residues. Here the CDR3 reads CASQRAANEKLFF. In nucleotides, the CDR3 is TGTGCATCCCAGCGTGCAGCTAATGAAAAACTGTTTTTT.

The DNA of the CDR3 is TGTGCCAGCAGCTCCCCCTGGGGAGGCGATACGTATAGCAATCAGCCCCAGCATTTT. It specifies CASSSPWGGDTYSNQPQHF. The gene calls are TRBV7-6 and TRBJ1-5, with D unresolved. The CDR3 is made up of 19 amino acids. V was shortened by 4 bases and J by 0 bases, with 22 bases between the two germline ends. The germline V gene has CDR1 SGHVS and CDR2 FNYEAQ.

The gene calls are TRBV5-6 and TRBJ2-1; D gene unclear. This CDR3 comprises 16 residues. Trimming removed 0 bases from V and 0 bases from J, with 10 bases in between. Germline values: CDR1 SGHDT, CDR2 YYEEEE. Here the CDR3 DNA reads TGTGCCAGCAGCTTGGTGGGTGGGTTCTCCTACAATGAGCAGTTCTTC. Protein sequence: CASSLVGGFSYNEQFF.

The rearrangement links TRBV6-5 to TRBJ1-2, with a possible D match to TRBD1 (6 bases). The V gene's germline CDR1 is MNHEY and CDR2 SVGAGI. V lost 4 bases and J lost 8, with 20 bases in between. The CDR3 spans 15 residues. This CDR3 reads CASSSGSDSSGGYTF. CDR3 coding DNA: TGTGCCAGCAGTTCCGGATCGGACAGTTCGGGCGGCTACACCTTC.

The J gene is TRBJ2-7, the V gene TRBV7-9; tentatively, D is TRBD1 (6 bases). CDR1 is SEHNR and CDR2 is FQNEAQ in the germline V gene (reference sequence). The CDR3 contains 15 residues. Trimming cost V 5 bases and J 0 bases, with 14 bases left between them. CDR3 DNA sequence: TGTGCCAGCAGCCTTGCAGGGGTTAGCTCCTACGAGCAGTACTTC. Translating it yields CASSLAGVSSYEQYF.

The table lists this clonotype with many counts. The chain couples TRBV12-5 to TRBJ2-1; D is uncertain. The CDR3 sequence is 14 residues long. Trimming pared 7 bases from V and 3 bases from J, leaving 13 bases between. From germline, CDR1 is LGHNT and CDR2 FRNRAP. The CDR3 DNA sequence: TGTGCTAGTGCCCCGTCAGGCGGCTACAATGAGCAGTTCTTC. Translated: CASAPSGGYNEQFF.